Listed below are T cell receptor beta chains from one sample, sequenced in a study of radiotherapy plus CTLA-4 blockade in lung cancer. This table comes from immunoSEQ multiplex PCR, and its TCRdb copy is limited to in-frame clones, with some not included. The sample has approximately 83,000 clones; about 79% are singletons. The sequencing here drew on peripheral blood, taken from a patient treated with radiotherapy plus ipilimumab. The receptors derive from a human donor with non-small cell lung cancer who had a partial response to radiotherapy plus ipilimumab. Some clones in this sample may be carry-over from other donors' samples. The CDR3 runs from the conserved cysteine through the conserved F or W. A D gene is named only where the DNA matches it firmly. The size entry is marked missing in some rows and otherwise reads once, few, many or a size class.

>TRBD2|TRBV19|NA|TRBJ2-1|16
TGTGCCAGTAGTATAATGGGCGGGAGATCCCACAATGAGCAGTTCTTC
CASSIMGGRSHNEQFF
>TRBD1|TRBV11-2|once|TRBJ2-7|15
TGTGCCAGCAGCTTATCGACAGGGGCCCCCTACGAGCAGTACTTC
CASSLSTGAPYEQYF
>TRBD2|TRBV13|NA|TRBJ2-2|18
TGTGCCAGCAGCTTTGGACTAGCGGGGCGCTCGAACACCGGGGAGCTGTTTTTT
CASSFGLAGRSNTGELFF
>TRBD2|TRBV19|NA|TRBJ2-5|15
TGTGCCAGTACTCCGACTAGCGGGATGGTGGGGACCCAGTACTTC
CASTPTSGMVGTQYF
>TRBD1|TRBV5-5|once|TRBJ1-6|15
TGTGCCAGCAGCAAGACCGGGACAGGTAATTCACCCCTCCACTTT
CASSKTGTGNSPLHF
>TRBD1|TRBV5-4|NA|TRBJ1-1|13
TGTGCCAGCAGCTTGGAACGGACAGGGCGAGCTTTCTTT
CASSLERTGRAFF
>TRBD1|TRBV5-8|NA|TRBJ1-4|16
TGTGCCAGCAGCTTGACGGGGACAGGGTTTTTCGAAAAACTGTTTTTT
CASSLTGTGFFEKLFF
>NA|TRBV5-6|NA|TRBJ2-7|11
TGTGCCAGCAGCCGTTCCTACGAGCAGTACTTC
CASSRSYEQYF
>TRBD1|TRBV28|NA|TRBJ1-5|16
TGTGCCAGCAGTTCCCGGACAGGGTATAGCAATCAGCCCCAGCATTTT
CASSSRTGYSNQPQHF
>TRBD2|TRBV5-5|NA|TRBJ2-3|16
TGTGCCAGCAGCTTGGGAGCGGGGGGGAGCACAGATACGCAGTATTTT
CASSLGAGGSTDTQYF
>NA|TRBV6-5|few|TRBJ2-2|13
TGTGCCACGAGAGGGCCCGGCACCGGGGAGCTGTTTTTT
CATRGPGTGELFF
>NA|TRBV7-8|NA|TRBJ1-1|14
TGTGCCAGCAGCCGCGTTAGAACGAACACTGAAGCTTTCTTT
CASSRVRTNTEAFF
>NA|TRBV7-8|NA|TRBJ2-5|15
TGTGCCAGCAGCCCTGGCGCGGGTTGGGGAAAGACCCAGTACTTC
CASSPGAGWGKTQYF
>NA|TRBV5-5|NA|TRBJ2-3|14
TGTGCCAGCAGCTTAGGGCAGGGAAGGGATACGCAGTATTTT
CASSLGQGRDTQYF
>NA|TRBV6-1|NA|TRBJ2-7|14
TGTGCCAGCAAAATGGACGGGGGCTCCTACGAGCAGTACTTC
CASKMDGGSYEQYF
>NA|TRBV11-2|NA|TRBJ2-1|14
TGTGCCAGCAGCTTAGACAGGTACTACAATGAGCAGTTCTTC
CASSLDRYYNEQFF
>TRBD1|TRBV5-5|once|TRBJ2-4|13
TGTGCCAGCAGCCTGGGACAGAAAAACATTCAGTACTTC
CASSLGQKNIQYF
>TRBD2|TRBV19|NA|TRBJ2-2|17
TGTGCCAGTAGGTCTTGGACTAGCGGGAGTGGGACCGGGGAGCTGTTTTTT
CASRSWTSGSGTGELFF
>NA|TRBV9|NA|TRBJ1-2|14
TGTGCCAGCAGCGTGGTAGGGGGTGGCTATGGCTACACCTTC
CASSVVGGGYGYTF
>NA|TRBV5-4|NA|TRBJ2-1|15
TGTGCCAGCAGCTTGGCGGGAAGCTCCTACAATGAGCAGTTCTTC
CASSLAGSSYNEQFF
>NA|TRBV21-1|few|TRBJ2-7|13
TGTGCCAGCCATGACAGCGGGATCGAAGAGCAGTACTTC
CASHDSGIEEQYF